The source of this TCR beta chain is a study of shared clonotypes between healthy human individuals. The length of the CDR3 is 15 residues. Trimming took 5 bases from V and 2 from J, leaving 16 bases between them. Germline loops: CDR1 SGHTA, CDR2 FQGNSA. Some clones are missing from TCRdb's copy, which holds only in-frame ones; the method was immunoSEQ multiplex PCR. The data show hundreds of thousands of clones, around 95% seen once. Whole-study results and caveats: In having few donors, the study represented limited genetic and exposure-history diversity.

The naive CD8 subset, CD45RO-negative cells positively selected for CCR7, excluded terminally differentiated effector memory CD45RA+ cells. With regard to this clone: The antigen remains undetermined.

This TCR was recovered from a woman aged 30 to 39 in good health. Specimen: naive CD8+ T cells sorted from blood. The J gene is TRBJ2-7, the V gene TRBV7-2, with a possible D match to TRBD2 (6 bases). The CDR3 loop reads CASSPSVGEAYEQYF. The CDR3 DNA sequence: TGTGCCAGCAGCCCGTCCGTGGGGGAGGCCTACGAGCAGTACTTC.